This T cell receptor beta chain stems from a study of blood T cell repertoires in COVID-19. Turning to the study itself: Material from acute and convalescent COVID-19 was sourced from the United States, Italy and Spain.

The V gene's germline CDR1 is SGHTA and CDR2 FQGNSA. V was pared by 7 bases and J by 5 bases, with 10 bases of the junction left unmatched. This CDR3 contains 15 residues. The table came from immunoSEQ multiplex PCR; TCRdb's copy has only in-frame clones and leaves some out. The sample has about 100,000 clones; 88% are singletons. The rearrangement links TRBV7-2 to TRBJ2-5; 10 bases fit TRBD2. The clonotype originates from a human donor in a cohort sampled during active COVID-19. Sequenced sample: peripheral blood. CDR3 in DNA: TGTGCCAGCACCCCTTCACTAGCGGGAAGGGAGACCCAGTACTTC. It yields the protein CASTPSLAGRETQYF. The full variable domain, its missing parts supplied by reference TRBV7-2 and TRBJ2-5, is GAGVSQSPSNKVTEKGKDVELRCDPISGHTALYWYRQSLGQGLEFLIYFQGNSAPDKSGLPSDRFSAERTGGSVSTLTIQRTQQEDSAVYLCASTPSLAGRETQYFGPGTRLLVL.